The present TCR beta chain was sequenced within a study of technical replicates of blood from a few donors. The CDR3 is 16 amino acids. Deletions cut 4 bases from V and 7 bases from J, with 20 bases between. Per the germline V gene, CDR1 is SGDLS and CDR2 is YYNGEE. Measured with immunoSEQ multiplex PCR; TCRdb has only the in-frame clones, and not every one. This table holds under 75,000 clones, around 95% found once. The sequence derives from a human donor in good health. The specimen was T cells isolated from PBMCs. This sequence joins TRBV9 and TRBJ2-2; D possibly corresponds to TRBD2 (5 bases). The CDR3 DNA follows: TGTGCCAGCAGCCCAAGTGGGAGTTTAGAATTCGGGGAGCTGTTTTTT. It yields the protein CASSPSGSLEFGELFF.